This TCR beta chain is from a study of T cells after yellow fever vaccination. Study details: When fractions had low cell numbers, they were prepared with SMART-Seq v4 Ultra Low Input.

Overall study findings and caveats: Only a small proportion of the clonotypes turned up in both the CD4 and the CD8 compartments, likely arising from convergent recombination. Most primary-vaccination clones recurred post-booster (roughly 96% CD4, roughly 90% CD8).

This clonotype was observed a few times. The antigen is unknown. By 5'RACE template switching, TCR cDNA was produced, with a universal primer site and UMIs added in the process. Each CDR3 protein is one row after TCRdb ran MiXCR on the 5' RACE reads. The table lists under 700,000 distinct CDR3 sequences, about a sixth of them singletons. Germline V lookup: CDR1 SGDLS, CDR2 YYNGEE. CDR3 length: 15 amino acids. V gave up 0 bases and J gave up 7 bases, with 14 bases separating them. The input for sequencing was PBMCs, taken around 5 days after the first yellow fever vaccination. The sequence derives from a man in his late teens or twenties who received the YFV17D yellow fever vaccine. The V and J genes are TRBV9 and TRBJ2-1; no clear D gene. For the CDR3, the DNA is TGTGCCAGCAGCGTAGACAACTCCGCGAAGAATGAGCAGTTCTTC. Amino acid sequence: CASSVDNSAKNEQFF.